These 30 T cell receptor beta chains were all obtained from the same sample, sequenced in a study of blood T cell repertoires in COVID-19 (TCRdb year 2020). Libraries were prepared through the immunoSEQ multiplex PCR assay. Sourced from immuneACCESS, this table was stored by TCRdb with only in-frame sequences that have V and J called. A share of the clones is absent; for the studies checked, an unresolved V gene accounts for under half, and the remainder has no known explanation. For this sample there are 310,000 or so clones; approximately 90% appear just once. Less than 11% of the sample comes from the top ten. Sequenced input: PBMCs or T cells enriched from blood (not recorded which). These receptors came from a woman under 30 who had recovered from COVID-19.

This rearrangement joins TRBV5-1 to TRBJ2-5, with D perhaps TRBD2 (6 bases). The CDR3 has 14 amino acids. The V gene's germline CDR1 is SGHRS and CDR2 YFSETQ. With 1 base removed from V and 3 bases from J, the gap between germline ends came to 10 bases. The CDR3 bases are TGCGCCAGCAGCTTGAACGGGAGAAAAGAGACCCAGTACTTC. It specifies CASSLNGRKETQYF. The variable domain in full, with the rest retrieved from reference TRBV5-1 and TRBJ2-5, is KAGVTQTPRYLIKTRGQQVTLSCSPISGHRSVSWYQQTPGQGLQFLFEYFSETQRNKGNFPGRFSGRQFSNSRSEMNVSTLELGDSALYLCASSLNGRKETQYFGPGTRLLVL.

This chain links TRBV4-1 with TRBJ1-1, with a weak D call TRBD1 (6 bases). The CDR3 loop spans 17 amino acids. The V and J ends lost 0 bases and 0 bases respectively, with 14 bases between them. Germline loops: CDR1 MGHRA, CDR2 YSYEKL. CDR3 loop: CASSQDWGPRMNTEAFF. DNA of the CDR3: TGCGCCAGCAGCCAAGATTGGGGGCCCCGCATGAACACTGAAGCTTTCTTT.

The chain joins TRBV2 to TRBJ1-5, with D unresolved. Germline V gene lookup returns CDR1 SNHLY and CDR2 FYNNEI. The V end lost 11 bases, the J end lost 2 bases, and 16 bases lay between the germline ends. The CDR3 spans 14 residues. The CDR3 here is CACLADYGNQPQHF. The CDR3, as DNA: TGTGCCTGTTTAGCGGATTATGGCAATCAGCCCCAGCATTTT.

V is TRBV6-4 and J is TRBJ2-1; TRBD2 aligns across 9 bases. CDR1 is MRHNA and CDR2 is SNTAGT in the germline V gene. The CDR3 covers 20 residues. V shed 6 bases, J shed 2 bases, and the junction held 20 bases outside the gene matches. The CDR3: CASRARTIVAGGQTYNEQFF. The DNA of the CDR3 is TGTGCCAGCAGGGCAAGGACGATAGTGGCGGGGGGGCAAACCTACAATGAGCAGTTCTTC.

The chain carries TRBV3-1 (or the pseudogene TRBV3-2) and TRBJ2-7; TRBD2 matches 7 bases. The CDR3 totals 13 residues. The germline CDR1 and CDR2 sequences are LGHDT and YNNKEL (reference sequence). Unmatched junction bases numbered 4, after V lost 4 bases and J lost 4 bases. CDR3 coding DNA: TGTGCCAGCAGCCCCCCGGGGGGTTACGAGCAGTACTTC. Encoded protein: CASSPPGGYEQYF.

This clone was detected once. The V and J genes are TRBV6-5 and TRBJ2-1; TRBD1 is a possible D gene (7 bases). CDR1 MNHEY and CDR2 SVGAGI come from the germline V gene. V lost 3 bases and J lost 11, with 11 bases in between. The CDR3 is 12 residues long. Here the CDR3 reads CASSYGGGQQFF. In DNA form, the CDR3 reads TGTGCCAGCAGTTATGGAGGGGGCCAGCAGTTCTTC.

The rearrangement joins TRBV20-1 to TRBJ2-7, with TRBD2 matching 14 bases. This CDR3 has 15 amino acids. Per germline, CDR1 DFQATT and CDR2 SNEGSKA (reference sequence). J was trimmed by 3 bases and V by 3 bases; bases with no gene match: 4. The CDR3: CSASSGTSGGYEQYF. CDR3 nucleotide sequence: TGCAGTGCTAGTTCTGGGACTAGCGGGGGCTACGAGCAGTACTTC.

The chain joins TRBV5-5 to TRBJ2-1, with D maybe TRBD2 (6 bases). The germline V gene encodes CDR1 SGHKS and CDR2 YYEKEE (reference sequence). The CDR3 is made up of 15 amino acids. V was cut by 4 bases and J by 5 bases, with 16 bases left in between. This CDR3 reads CASSPHLGGNNEQFF. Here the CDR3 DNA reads TGTGCCAGCAGCCCACATCTTGGGGGGAACAATGAGCAGTTCTTC.

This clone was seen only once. CDR3 nucleotide sequence: TGTGCCAGCAGAGGGAGGGTTGGGGGCAACTATGGCTACACCTTC. This gives the protein CASRGRVGGNYGYTF. The chain recombines TRBV2 with TRBJ1-2; TRBD1 might be the D (6 bases). V was shortened by 6 bases and J by 2 bases, with 16 bases between the two germline ends. There are 15 residues in the CDR3. Germline CDR1 SNHLY, CDR2 FYNNEI.

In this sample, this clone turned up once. DNA for the CDR3: TGTGCCAGCACAGGGGGTATGGAGACCCAGTACTTC. This sequence encodes CASTGGMETQYF. V usage is TRBV28 and J usage is TRBJ2-5; 7 bases match TRBD1. V shed 7 bases, J shed 5 bases, and the junction held 4 bases outside the gene matches. The CDR3 has 12 residues. Germline V CDR1 and CDR2: MDHEN, SYDVKM.

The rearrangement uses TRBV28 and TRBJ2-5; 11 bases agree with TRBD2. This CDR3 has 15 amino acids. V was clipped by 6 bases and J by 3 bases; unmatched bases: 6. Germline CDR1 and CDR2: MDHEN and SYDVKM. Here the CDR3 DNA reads TGTGCCAGCAGCATATATAGCGGGAGGGAAGAGACCCAGTACTTC. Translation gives CASSIYSGREETQYF.

CDR3 nucleotide sequence: TGCGCCAGCAGCTTGGGTTGGGACATATCCTACGAGCAGTACTTC. This codes for CASSLGWDISYEQYF. The chain is built from TRBV5-1 and TRBJ2-7, with TRBD1 as a possible D gene (6 bases). V shed 0 bases and J shed 1 base, with 11 bases lying between them. This CDR3 has 15 amino acids. Per the germline V gene, CDR1 is SGHRS and CDR2 is YFSETQ. Filled out from reference TRBV5-1 and TRBJ2-7, the complete variable domain reads KAGVTQTPRYLIKTRGQQVTLSCSPISGHRSVSWYQQTPGQGLQFLFEYFSETQRNKGNFPGRFSGRQFSNSRSEMNVSTLELGDSALYLCASSLGWDISYEQYFGPGTRLTVT.

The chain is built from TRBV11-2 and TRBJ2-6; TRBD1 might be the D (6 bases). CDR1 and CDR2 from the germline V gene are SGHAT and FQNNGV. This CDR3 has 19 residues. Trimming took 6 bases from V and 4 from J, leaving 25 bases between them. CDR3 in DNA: TGTGCCAGCAGGGGATTACGGGACACCTACTCTGGAGGGGCCAACGTCCTGACTTTC. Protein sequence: CASRGLRDTYSGGANVLTF.

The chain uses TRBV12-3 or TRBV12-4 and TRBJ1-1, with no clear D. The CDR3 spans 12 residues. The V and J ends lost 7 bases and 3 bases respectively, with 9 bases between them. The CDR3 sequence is CASTLRDTEAFF. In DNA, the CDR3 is TGTGCCAGCACCCTGAGAGACACTGAAGCTTTCTTT.

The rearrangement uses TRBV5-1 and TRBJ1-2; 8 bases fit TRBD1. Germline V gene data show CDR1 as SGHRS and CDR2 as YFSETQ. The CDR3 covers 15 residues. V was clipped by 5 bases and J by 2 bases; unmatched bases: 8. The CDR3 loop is CASSSRAGGNYGYTF. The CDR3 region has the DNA TGCGCCAGCAGTTCCCGAGCAGGGGGCAACTATGGCTACACCTTC.

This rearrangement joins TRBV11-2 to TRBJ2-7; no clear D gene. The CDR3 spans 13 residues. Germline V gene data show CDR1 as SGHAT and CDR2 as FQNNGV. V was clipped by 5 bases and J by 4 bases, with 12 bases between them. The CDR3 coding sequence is TGTGCCAGCAGCCCGCTACGCCATTACGAGCAGTACTTC. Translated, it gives CASSPLRHYEQYF.

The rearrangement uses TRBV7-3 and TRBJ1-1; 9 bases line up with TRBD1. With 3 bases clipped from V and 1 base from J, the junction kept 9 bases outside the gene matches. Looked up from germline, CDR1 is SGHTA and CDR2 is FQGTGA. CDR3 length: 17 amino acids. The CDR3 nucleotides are TGTGCCAGCAGCTTGGCCCCGCCGGGACAGGGGAACACTGAAGCTTTCTTT. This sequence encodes CASSLAPPGQGNTEAFF.

The CDR3, as DNA: TGTGCCAGCAGCCCGGGACAGGGGGATGATACCGGGGAGCTGTTTTTT. Its protein product is CASSPGQGDDTGELFF. The chain links TRBV6-4 to TRBJ2-2, with 11 bases identical to TRBD1. The V segment lost 6 bases and the J segment 5 bases; nucleotides outside the gene matches: 8. Per the germline V gene, CDR1 is MRHNA and CDR2 is SNTAGT. The CDR3 contains 16 residues.

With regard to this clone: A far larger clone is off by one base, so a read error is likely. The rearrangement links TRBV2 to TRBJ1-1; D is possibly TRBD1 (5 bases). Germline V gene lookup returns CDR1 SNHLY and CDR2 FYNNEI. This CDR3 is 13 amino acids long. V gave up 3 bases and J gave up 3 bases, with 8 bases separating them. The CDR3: CASSDREYTEAFF. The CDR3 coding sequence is TGTGCCAGCAGTGACAGGGAATACACTGAAGCTTTCTTT. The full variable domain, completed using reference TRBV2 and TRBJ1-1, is EPEVTQTPSHQVTQMGQEVILRCVPISNHLYFYWYRQILGQKVEFLVSFYNNEISEKSEIFDDQFSVERPDGSNFTLKIRSTKLEDSAMYFCASSDREYTEAFFGQGTRLTVV.

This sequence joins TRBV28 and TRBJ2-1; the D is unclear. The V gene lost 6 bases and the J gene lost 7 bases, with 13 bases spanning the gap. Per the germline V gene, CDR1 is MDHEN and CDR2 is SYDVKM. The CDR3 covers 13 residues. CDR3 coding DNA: TGTGCCAGCAGCCAACCCCAGTCTAATGAGCAGTTCTTC. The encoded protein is CASSQPQSNEQFF.

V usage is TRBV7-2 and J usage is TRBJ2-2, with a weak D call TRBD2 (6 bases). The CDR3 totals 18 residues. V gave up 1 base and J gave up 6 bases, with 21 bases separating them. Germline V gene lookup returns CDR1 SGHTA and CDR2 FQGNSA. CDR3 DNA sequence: TGTGCCAGCAGCTTAGTGAGACTAAATAGCCGACTAGCCGGGGAGCTGTTTTTT. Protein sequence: CASSLVRLNSRLAGELFF.

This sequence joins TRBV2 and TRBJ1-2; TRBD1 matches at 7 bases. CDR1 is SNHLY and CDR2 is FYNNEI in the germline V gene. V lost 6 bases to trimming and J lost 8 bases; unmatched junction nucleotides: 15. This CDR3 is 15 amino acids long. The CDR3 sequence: CASRALGQSVGGYTF. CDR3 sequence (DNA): TGTGCCAGCAGGGCTCTGGGACAGTCGGTGGGGGGCTACACCTTC.

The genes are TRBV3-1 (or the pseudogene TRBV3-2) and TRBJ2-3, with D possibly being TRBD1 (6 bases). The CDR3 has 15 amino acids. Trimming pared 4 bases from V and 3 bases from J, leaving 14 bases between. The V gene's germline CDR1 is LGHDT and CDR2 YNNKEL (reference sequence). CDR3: CASSLTGLGTDTQYF. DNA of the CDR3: TGTGCCAGCAGCCTTACAGGGTTGGGGACAGATACGCAGTATTTT.

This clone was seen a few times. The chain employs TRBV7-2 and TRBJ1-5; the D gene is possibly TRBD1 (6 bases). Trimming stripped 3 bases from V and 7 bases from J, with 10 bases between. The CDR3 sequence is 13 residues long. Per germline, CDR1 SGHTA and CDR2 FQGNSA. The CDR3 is CASSLQGRQPQHF. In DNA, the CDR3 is TGTGCCAGCAGCTTGCAGGGGAGACAGCCCCAGCATTTT.

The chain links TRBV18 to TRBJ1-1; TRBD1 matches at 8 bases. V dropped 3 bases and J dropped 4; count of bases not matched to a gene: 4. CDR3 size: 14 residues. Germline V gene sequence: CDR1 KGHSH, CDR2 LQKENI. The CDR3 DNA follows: TGTGCCAGCTCACCTTATGGACAGGGCACTGAAGCTTTCTTT. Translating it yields CASSPYGQGTEAFF.

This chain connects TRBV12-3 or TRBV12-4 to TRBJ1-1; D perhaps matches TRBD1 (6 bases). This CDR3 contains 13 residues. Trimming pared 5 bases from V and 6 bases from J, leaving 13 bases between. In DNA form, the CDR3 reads TGTGCCAGCAGTGCCACAGGGATACCTGAAGCTTTCTTT. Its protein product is CASSATGIPEAFF.

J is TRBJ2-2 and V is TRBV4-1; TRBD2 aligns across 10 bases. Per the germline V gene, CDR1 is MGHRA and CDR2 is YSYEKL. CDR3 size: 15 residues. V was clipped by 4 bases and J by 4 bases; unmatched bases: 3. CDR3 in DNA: TGCGCCAGCAGCCGGAGCGGGGGGGTCACCGGGGAGCTGTTTTTT. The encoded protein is CASSRSGGVTGELFF.

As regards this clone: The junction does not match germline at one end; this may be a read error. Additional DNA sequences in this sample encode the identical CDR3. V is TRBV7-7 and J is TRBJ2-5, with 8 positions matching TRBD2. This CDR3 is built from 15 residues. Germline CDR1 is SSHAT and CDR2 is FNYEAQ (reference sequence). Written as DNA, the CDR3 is TGTGCTAGCAGCTTAGGAACTAGCGGCCAAGAGACCCAGTACTTC. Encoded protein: CASSLGTSGQETQYF.

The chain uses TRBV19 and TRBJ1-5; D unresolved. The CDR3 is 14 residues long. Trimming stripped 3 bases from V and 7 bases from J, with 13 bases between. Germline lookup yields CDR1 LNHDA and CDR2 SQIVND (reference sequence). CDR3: CASSISRTGQPQHF. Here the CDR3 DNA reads TGTGCCAGTAGTATTAGTAGGACGGGGCAGCCCCAGCATTTT.

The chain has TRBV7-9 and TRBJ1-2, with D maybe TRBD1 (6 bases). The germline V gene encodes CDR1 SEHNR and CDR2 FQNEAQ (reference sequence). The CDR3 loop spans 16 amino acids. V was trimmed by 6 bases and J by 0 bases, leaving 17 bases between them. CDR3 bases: TGTGCCAGCAGTTTAACTGGACAGCAAACTAACTATGGCTACACCTTC. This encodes CASSLTGQQTNYGYTF.